This TCR beta chain is drawn from a study of tumor-infiltrating lymphocytes in localized non-small cell lung cancer (TCRdb year 2021). With regard to the full study: The cohort included patients whose samples were collected after neoadjuvant chemotherapy, as well as both smokers and never-smokers and several histologies. Each patient provided resected tumor tissue plus uninvolved lung tissue from the same patient, with the uninvolved lung tissue described as non-adjacent to the tumor. TCR sequencing was one of several integrated assays, alongside flow cytometry, multiplex immunofluorescence, RNA-seq, exome sequencing and proteomics, applied to the same patients. In total, the ICON cohort consisted of 150 surgical patients with localized non-small cell lung cancer who had their tumors resected. A total of 50 or so patients were included in the paired tumor versus uninvolved lung comparison of immunoSEQ T-cell fraction.

The T-cell fraction in tumor and uninvolved lung tissue was obtained from TCR sequencing using the immunoSEQ assay. As for how the authors treated the data: For survival analysis, patients were split into high (upper tertile) and low (lower two tertiles) T-cell fraction groups and compared by log-rank test. Paired tumor versus uninvolved lung differences in T-cell fraction were tested with a signed-rank test. TCRdb took this table from immuneACCESS and kept in-frame rearrangements with V and J called. Such tables lack part of the clones; where checked against another copy, unresolved V genes explain under half of the gap, and the rest is unexplained. V and J calls and clone size are those listed in that table; D and trimming were worked out from the DNA. The sample profile shows under 20,000 clones; about 65% of them were found once. The ten top clones hold around 10% of the sample. Beyond this particular receptor, the publication reports: The TCR-derived T-cell fraction showed no difference between the flow cytometry-defined immunotypes IM1 (good prognosis) and IM2 (poor prognosis). No association of tumor T-cell fraction from TCR sequencing with recurrence-free survival was found (p = 0.61). Because different assays used different pieces of the same tissue, technical variation could not be distinguished from intratumor heterogeneity. Assay coverage differed among patients according to how much tissue was available, so only a subset of the cohort had TCR sequencing. In line with immunofluorescence CD3 counts, TCRbeta sequencing supported higher T cell infiltration in tumors compared with uninvolved lung tissue.

ICON enrollment began in April 2016, and the last patient was enrolled in late 2018. Fresh tumor and matched uninvolved tissue for in-depth immune analyses, including TCR sequencing, were collected from a subcohort of around 76 patients. TCR sequencing was performed on DNA isolated from bulk tissue, without cell sorting. Of note for this clone: Its binding antigen is unknown. Base qualities are not at hand, and no much larger clone is one base apart.

Sequenced input: lung tumor tissue. The receptor was isolated from a human donor with non-small cell lung cancer.

Here the CDR3 is given as CASRSQGRNQPQHF. The sequence in DNA is TGTGCCAGCAGGTCGCAGGGCCGCAATCAGCCCCAGCATTTT. Here the chain combines TRBV27 and TRBJ1-5; the D gene is perhaps TRBD1, from 5 matching bases. Via the germline V gene (reference sequence), CDR1 is MNHEY and CDR2 SMNVEV. V is cut by 6 bases and J by 2 bases, and the space between the germline ends is 11 bases. From cysteine to phenylalanine, the CDR3 is 14 amino acids long. This entry keeps only the CDR3 DNA: 42 bases, framed from base 1.